This entry features one TCR beta chain sequence. Its cognate antigen is unknown. Naivety among CD8 cells was defined by CD45RO negativity and positive CCR7 selection, thereby excluding terminally differentiated effector memory CD45RA+ cells. All the donors were Caucasian adults who lived in Nashville, Tennessee. The CDR3 consists of 13 residues. Trimming removed 2 bases from V and 4 bases from J, with 7 bases in between. The germline CDR1 and CDR2 sequences are MNHGY and SVAAGI. This specimen belongs to a study of shared clonotypes between healthy human individuals. Looking at the study overall: Three plates each covered CD4 naive and memory; CD8 naive two, CD8 memory one. Overall study findings and caveats: Blood was the only sampled material, and tissue repertoires likely differ. Naive CD4 clonotypes were shared across several donors at roughly 5%.

The data were produced by immunoSEQ multiplex PCR, yet TCRdb's version contains in-frame clones alone and is incomplete. The sample carries hundreds of thousands of clones, about 96% recorded once. The chain carries TRBV6-9 and TRBJ2-3, with D possibly matching TRBD2 (6 bases). The specimen was naive CD8+ T cells sorted from blood. The receptor comes from a man aged 25 to 40 in good health. The CDR3 nucleotides read TGTGCCAGCAGTTATACTAGCCCAGATACGCAGTATTTT. This codes for CASSYTSPDTQYF.